This is a list of T cell receptor beta chains from one sample in a study of T cells in localized non-small cell lung cancer. Sequenced by immunoSEQ multiplex PCR; TCRdb stores in-frame clones only, minus some. The sample has 45,000 to 65,000 clones, roughly 90% seen once. Material: peripheral blood, obtained before any cancer treatment. These receptors were obtained from a man between 40 and 70 years old with stage I squamous cell lung carcinoma. Each CDR3 is given with its conserved first and last residue. A D gene is named only where the DNA matches it firmly. Rows give clone size only sometimes, using once, few, many, or a class for an expanded clone.

j_gene,len,v_gene,abundance,d_gene,CDR3nt,CDR3aa
TRBJ2-1,17,TRBV19,.,TRBD1,TGTGCCAGTAGTATACCCCGGGACAGGGGGGGGTTGAGGGAGCAGTTCTTC,CASSIPRDRGGLREQFF
TRBJ1-2,11,TRBV28,.,.,TGTGCAGCGCAGGGAAACTATGGCTACACCTTC,CAAQGNYGYTF
TRBJ1-1,13,TRBV7-9,.,.,TGTGCCAGCAGTTTCCGACCGAACACTGAAGCTTTCTTT,CASSFRPNTEAFF
TRBJ2-1,18,TRBV4-2,.,TRBD2,TGTGCCAGCAGCCAAGATTTTACGGGAGGGGTAGTTTACAATGAGCAGTTCTTC,CASSQDFTGGVVYNEQFF
TRBJ1-5,14,TRBV28,.,.,TGTGCCAGCAGTCCCGGACAGCCCAATCAGCCCCAGCATTTT,CASSPGQPNQPQHF
TRBJ2-3,15,TRBV25-1,.,TRBD2,TGTGCCAGCCGCAACAGCGGGAGTATGGAAGATACGCAGTATTTT,CASRNSGSMEDTQYF
TRBJ1-1,17,TRBV28,.,.,TGTGCCAGCAGTTCCCCTGGGGGGCGCGGGCTGGGCACTGAAGCTTTCTTT,CASSSPGGRGLGTEAFF
TRBJ2-7,15,TRBV6-1,once,TRBD1,TGTGCCAGCAGTGAGAAGACAGGGGGACCCTACGAGCAGTACTTC,CASSEKTGGPYEQYF
TRBJ1-4,13,TRBV18,.,TRBD1,TGTGCCAGCTCGGGACAGGGTAATGAAAAACTGTTTTTT,CASSGQGNEKLFF
TRBJ2-7,13,TRBV6-5,once,.,TGTGCCAGCAGTTACGATCGGGACGACGAGCAGTACTTC,CASSYDRDDEQYF
TRBJ1-5,15,TRBV16,.,.,TGTGCCAGCAGCCAATCAGGGTTTCGCAATCAGCCCCAGCATTTT,CASSQSGFRNQPQHF
TRBJ2-1,20,TRBV18,.,TRBD2,TGTGCCAGCTCACAACCGGGACTAGCGGGACCGAAATATTCCTACAATGAGCAGTTCTTC,CASSQPGLAGPKYSYNEQFF
TRBJ2-7,16,TRBV6-1,.,TRBD2,TGTGCCAGCAGTGCACCCGGGACTAGCGGCTCCTACGAGCAGTACTTC,CASSAPGTSGSYEQYF
TRBJ2-5,14,TRBV6-5,.,TRBD2,TGTGCCAGCGGTGAGACTAGCGGAAAAGAGACCCAGTACTTC,CASGETSGKETQYF
TRBJ1-4,15,TRBV5-4,once,.,TGTGCCAGCAGCTCAAGTTCTTCAACTAATGAAAAACTGTTTTTT,CASSSSSSTNEKLFF
TRBJ2-7,15,TRBV2,.,TRBD2,TGTGCCAGCACCCCGTTAGCGGGAGGTAAGGACGAGCAGTACTTC,CASTPLAGGKDEQYF
TRBJ1-5,14,TRBV29-1,.,.,TGCAGCGTTCGAGAGGGCGGAGGAAATCAGCCCCAGCATTTT,CSVREGGGNQPQHF
TRBJ2-7,15,TRBV27,.,TRBD1,TGTGCCAGCAGTAACGGCGGGACAGGGGAGGACGAGCAGTACTTC,CASSNGGTGEDEQYF
TRBJ1-3,14,TRBV9,.,.,TGTGCCAGCAGTGCCATTCTCTCTGGAAACACCATATATTTT,CASSAILSGNTIYF
TRBJ2-1,13,TRBV19,.,TRBD1,TGTGCCGCGAAGGCCCAGGGGGATAGTGAGCAGTTCTTC,CAAKAQGDSEQFF
TRBJ2-3,16,TRBV19,.,TRBD1,TGTGCCAGTAGGGACCCAGGGGGCGAGCGCACAGATACGCAGTATTTT,CASRDPGGERTDTQYF
TRBJ2-4,18,TRBV5-1,.,TRBD2,TGCGCCAGCAGCTTGGAAGCGTCTAGCGGGTTAGCCAAAAACATTCAGTACTTC,CASSLEASSGLAKNIQYF
TRBJ2-2,14,TRBV7-3,.,.,TGTGCCAGCAGCCCCGCCCGGAACACCGGGGAGCTGTTTTTT,CASSPARNTGELFF
TRBJ1-1,13,TRBV28,.,.,TGTGCCAGCAGTTTGGGAGTTAGCACTGAAGCTTTCTTT,CASSLGVSTEAFF
TRBJ2-3,16,TRBV11-3,.,TRBD2,TGTGCCAGCAGCTTAGATGGGGGGGATAGCACAGATACGCAGTATTTT,CASSLDGGDSTDTQYF
TRBJ2-7,14,TRBV28,.,TRBD1,TGTGCCAGCAGTACCGGGACAGGGAGGCGCGAGCAGTACTTC,CASSTGTGRREQYF
TRBJ2-3,13,TRBV5-1,.,.,TGCGCCAGCAGCTTGGAAGTGTGGGATACGCAGTATTTT,CASSLEVWDTQYF
TRBJ2-5,11,TRBV11-1,.,.,TGTGCCAGCAGCTTCAAAGAGACCCAGTACTTC,CASSFKETQYF
TRBJ2-5,16,TRBV5-8,.,.,TGTGCCAGCAGACCTGGCCGGGGCAGGATGCAAGAGACCCAGTACTTC,CASRPGRGRMQETQYF
TRBJ2-7,16,TRBV28,.,TRBD2,TGTGCCAGCAGCTCGACTAGCGGGAGTGTGGGCTACGAGCAGTACTTC,CASSSTSGSVGYEQYF
TRBJ2-7,14,TRBV5-1,.,.,TGCGCCAGCAGCTTGTTACTTACCTCCTACGAGCAGTACTTC,CASSLLLTSYEQYF
TRBJ1-2,11,TRBV20-1,once,.,TGCAGTTGGGCTGCCACTTATGGCTACACCTTC,CSWAATYGYTF
TRBJ2-3,15,TRBV7-3,.,.,TGTGCCAGCAGCTCGGACGGATTGGGGACAGATACGCAGTATTTT,CASSSDGLGTDTQYF
TRBJ1-2,12,TRBV27,.,.,TGTGCCAGCAGTGACTCTAACTATGGCTACACCTTC,CASSDSNYGYTF
TRBJ2-7,13,TRBV30,.,.,TGTGCCTGGAGCCCGAGCGGAAACTACGAGCAGTACTTC,CAWSPSGNYEQYF
TRBJ2-5,16,TRBV11-3,.,TRBD2,TGTGCCAGCAGTCGGGGGACTAGCGGGAGGATGGAGACCCAGTACTTC,CASSRGTSGRMETQYF
TRBJ2-5,16,TRBV28,.,.,TGTGCCAGCAGTTCCCCCCCTAGGCAGGGCACAGAGACCCAGTACTTC,CASSSPPRQGTETQYF
TRBJ2-5,15,TRBV18,.,.,TGTGCCAGCTCACCACCAGGTGGTTCGGGAGAGACCCAGTACTTC,CASSPPGGSGETQYF
TRBJ2-1,14,TRBV5-4,.,TRBD1,TGTGCCAGCAGCGAGGACAGGGGTTTCGATGAGCAGTTCTTC,CASSEDRGFDEQFF
TRBJ2-3,14,TRBV28,.,TRBD2,TGTGCCAGCGGATTAAGCGGGGATGCGGATACGCAGTATTTT,CASGLSGDADTQYF
TRBJ2-3,13,TRBV5-1,.,.,TGCGCCAGCAGCTTACAGGGAACAGATACGCAGTATTTT,CASSLQGTDTQYF
TRBJ1-5,11,TRBV6-1,.,.,TGTGCCAGCAGTAACAATCAGCCCCAGCATTTT,CASSNNQPQHF
TRBJ2-1,11,TRBV20-1,.,.,TGCAGTGCTAGAGATAAGGATGAGCAGTTCTTC,CSARDKDEQFF
TRBJ2-6,14,TRBV15,.,.,TGTGCCACCAGCAGAGACTATGGGGCCAACGTCCTGACTTTC,CATSRDYGANVLTF
TRBJ1-5,13,TRBV9,.,.,TGTGCCAGCGGGGGATATAGCAATCAGCCCCAGCATTTT,CASGGYSNQPQHF
TRBJ1-1,12,TRBV7-8,few,.,TGTGCCAGCAGCTTATCGAACACTGAAGCTTTCTTT,CASSLSNTEAFF
TRBJ2-2,15,TRBV9,.,TRBD1,TGTGCCAGCAGCGTAGGACAGGGGAACACCGGGGAGCTGTTTTTT,CASSVGQGNTGELFF
TRBJ2-4,18,TRBV10-3,.,.,TGTGCCATCAGTGAGAAGGGGGTGGGGGAAGGAGCCAAAAACATTCAGTACTTC,CAISEKGVGEGAKNIQYF